This T cell receptor beta chain stems from a study of T cells expressing NK-cell markers. On the study more broadly: Repertoire data for TCR beta were derived from sorted T cells (CD3+CD56+NKG2C+, CD3+CD56+NKG2C- and CD3+CD56-NKG2C+).

From its re-call of the 5' RACE reads, TCRdb lists each CDR3 protein once, without DNA. The sample includes 200,000 to 300,000 distinct CDR3 sequences. This CDR3 contains 21 residues. Germline V gives CDR1 LGHNA, CDR2 YNFKEQ. The chain recombines TRBV4-2 with TRBJ2-1; the D gene TCRdb calls, TRBD2, cannot be checked with no DNA. The specimen was blood T cells: a sorted CD56 or NKG2C T cell subset, CD4+ or CD8+ T cells, or bulk PBMC T cells (not recorded which). The sequence was obtained from a woman aged 18 to 69 in good health. The CDR3 protein is CASSPVEGGASGMASYNEQFF.